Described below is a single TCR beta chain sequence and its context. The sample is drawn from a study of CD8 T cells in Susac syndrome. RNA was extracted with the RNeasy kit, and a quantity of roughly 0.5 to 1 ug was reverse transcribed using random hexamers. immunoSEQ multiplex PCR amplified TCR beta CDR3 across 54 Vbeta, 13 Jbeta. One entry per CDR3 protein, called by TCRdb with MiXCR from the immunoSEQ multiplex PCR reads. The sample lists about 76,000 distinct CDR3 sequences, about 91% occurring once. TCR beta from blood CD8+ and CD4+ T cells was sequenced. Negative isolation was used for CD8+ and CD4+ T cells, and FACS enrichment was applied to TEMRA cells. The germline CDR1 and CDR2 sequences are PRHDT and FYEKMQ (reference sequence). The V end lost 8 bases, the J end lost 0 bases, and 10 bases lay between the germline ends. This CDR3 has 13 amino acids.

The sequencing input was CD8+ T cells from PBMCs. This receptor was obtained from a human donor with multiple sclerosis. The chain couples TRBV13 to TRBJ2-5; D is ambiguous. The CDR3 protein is CASATAYQETQYF. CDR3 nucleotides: TGTGCCAGCGCCACGGCCTACCAAGAGACCCAGTACTTC.